The sequence of this T cell receptor beta chain was determined in a study of regulatory T cells in long-lasting Graves disease. Regarding the study as a whole: Persistent patients shared more public clonotypes (2,741) than newly diagnosed patients (around 910). Examination was confined to peripheral blood, excluding thyroid tissue.

Time point defined: persistent/refractory GD, antithyroid drugs over 5 years with positive TRAb. PBMC RNA was the source of the TCR library. Nine milliliters of peripheral blood were taken and placed in EDTA tubes. This CDR3 contains 8 residues. The germline CDR1 and CDR2 sequences are SGHTA and FQGNSA. The V end was cut by 7 bases, the J end by 10 bases, with 4 bases between. Investigators prepared the TCR beta libraries by applying iRepertoire HTBI primers and Arm-PCR of CDR3 regions. Per the original data handling: Looking across samples, the authors found some 60 TRBV and 14 TRBJ segments. TCRdb independently ran MiXCR on the multiplex PCR reads; one entry per CDR3 protein. Clone size and V and J calls follow TCRdb, not the original study. The table includes 650,000 to 850,000 distinct CDR3 sequences, roughly 30% detected once. Comment on this clonotype: No antigen is known for it.

This chain uses TRBV7-2 with TRBJ1-2; no reliable D call. The sequencing here drew on peripheral blood mononuclear cells (PBMCs), taken when the disease was refractory, from a patient treated with antithyroid drugs. The clonotype was recovered from a female donor with Graves disease. In DNA, the CDR3 is TGTGCCAGCACCCCCTACACCTTC. As protein: CASTPYTF.